These 9 T cell receptor beta chains share one sample of origin, sequenced in a study of T cell responses to AZD1222 COVID-19 vaccine. Only in-frame clones appear in the TCRdb table, and some are missing; sequencing was by immunoSEQ multiplex PCR. The sample lists tens of thousands of clones, about 82% occurring once. The sequencing here drew on peripheral blood, taken 28 days after the second AZD1222 dose. The receptors shown here come from an adult who received the AZD1222 COVID-19 vaccine.

The chain links TRBV5-5 to TRBJ1-5; possible D gene TRBD1, 6 bases. CDR3 size: 16 residues. Germline lookup yields CDR1 SGHKS and CDR2 YYEKEE (reference sequence). V shed 4 bases and J shed 2 bases, with 16 bases lying between them. Here the CDR3 DNA reads TGTGCCAGCAGCCCGGGGGGGGCTGATCGCAATCAGCCCCAGCATTTT. This encodes CASSPGGADRNQPQHF.

The CDR3 protein is CASSGWGPATDTQYF. DNA for the CDR3: TGTGCCAGCAGCGGGTGGGGACCAGCGACAGATACGCAGTATTTT. The chain is built from TRBV3-1 (or the pseudogene TRBV3-2) and TRBJ2-3, with D perhaps given as TRBD1 or TRBD2 (5 bases each). The ends were cut back, 5 bases at V and 3 bases at J, with 15 bases in the middle. The CDR3 length is 15 residues. Looked up from germline, CDR1 is LGHDT and CDR2 is YNNKEL (reference sequence).

The rearrangement links TRBV25-1 to TRBJ1-1; 7 bases line up with TRBD1. Germline assignment: CDR1 MGHDK and CDR2 SYGVNS. The J segment lost 5 bases and the V segment lost 4 bases, leaving 4 bases of the junction unmatched. The CDR3 has 13 residues. The chain's CDR3 is CASSAQGGTEAFF. CDR3 in DNA: TGTGCCAGCAGTGCGCAGGGGGGGACTGAAGCTTTCTTT.

This chain joins TRBV5-1 and TRBJ2-3; 16 bases align to TRBD2. The J segment lost 5 bases and the V segment lost 4 bases, leaving 7 bases of the junction unmatched. The CDR3 runs to 17 residues. Germline V CDR1 and CDR2: SGHRS, YFSETQ. CDR3 in DNA: TGCGCCAGCAGCCTGGGACTAGCGGGAGGGCCCAAAGATACGCAGTATTTT. Its translation: CASSLGLAGGPKDTQYF.

The chain couples TRBV7-9 to TRBJ2-7; tentative D call: TRBD2 (5 bases). CDR1 and CDR2 (germline): SEHNR, FQNEAQ (reference sequence). V was cut by 5 bases and J by 5 bases, with 22 bases left in between. The CDR3 loop spans 16 amino acids. The CDR3 here is CASSQTRGRGENEQYF. Written as DNA, the CDR3 is TGTGCCAGCAGCCAGACCCGAGGGCGCGGCGAGAACGAGCAGTACTTC.

The sample holds one count of this clone. The rearrangement links TRBV7-9 to TRBJ2-7; D is undetermined. Germline CDR1 and CDR2: SEHNR and FQNEAQ (reference sequence). The V and J ends lost 5 bases and 4 bases respectively, with 9 bases between them. CDR3 length: 12 amino acids. The CDR3 DNA reads TGTGCCAGCAGCACAGCCCTATACGAGCAGTACTTC. It yields the protein CASSTALYEQYF.

The chain couples TRBV10-3 to TRBJ1-1; TRBD1 is a possible D gene (6 bases). Germline lookup yields CDR1 ENHRY and CDR2 SYGVKD. V lost 2 bases and J lost 6, with 22 bases in between. The CDR3 spans 17 residues. In DNA form, the CDR3 reads TGTGCCATCAGTGAGCCTAACCCCGAAACAGGGTACGCTGAAGCTTTCTTT. Its protein product is CAISEPNPETGYAEAFF.

As DNA, the CDR3 is TGTGCCAGCAGGCGCCGGGTCTCCTATAATTCACCCCTCCACTTT. Encoded protein: CASRRRVSYNSPLHF. This rearrangement joins TRBV28 to TRBJ1-6; D not resolved. Per the germline V gene, CDR1 is MDHEN and CDR2 is SYDVKM. Trimming took off 6 bases at V and 0 bases at J, with 9 bases between the two ends. This CDR3 has 15 amino acids.

This chain uses TRBV7-9 with TRBJ1-4, with unresolved D. The germline V and J ends were trimmed by 5 bases and 7 bases, with 8 bases remaining between them. The CDR3 consists of 12 residues. Germline V CDR1 and CDR2: SEHNR, FQNEAQ (reference sequence). CDR3 amino acids: CASSTDGEKLFF. The CDR3 DNA reads TGTGCCAGCAGCACCGACGGTGAAAAACTGTTTTTT.